This record covers a single TCR beta chain. Its antigen remains unidentified. The data stem from a study of T cell responses to AZD1222 COVID-19 vaccine. Findings and caveats of the study: Baseline serostatus was positive in only six AZD1222 recipients.

CDR3 length equals 12 residues. Trimming took 8 bases from V and 5 from J, leaving 9 bases between them. The germline V gene encodes CDR1 MGHRA and CDR2 YSYEKL. Sequenced by immunoSEQ multiplex PCR; TCRdb stores in-frame clones only, minus some. The profile shows under 100,000 clones, more than 70% of them singletons. Pooling of second doses given at about 4 or about 12 weeks was done. The sequence was collected from an adult who received the AZD1222 COVID-19 vaccine. The sequencing here drew on peripheral blood, taken 28 days after the second AZD1222 dose. The chain uses TRBV4-1 and TRBJ1-4; no definite D call. CDR3 bases: TGCGCCAGCCAGAAATTGAATGAAAAACTGTTTTTT. This gives the protein CASQKLNEKLFF.